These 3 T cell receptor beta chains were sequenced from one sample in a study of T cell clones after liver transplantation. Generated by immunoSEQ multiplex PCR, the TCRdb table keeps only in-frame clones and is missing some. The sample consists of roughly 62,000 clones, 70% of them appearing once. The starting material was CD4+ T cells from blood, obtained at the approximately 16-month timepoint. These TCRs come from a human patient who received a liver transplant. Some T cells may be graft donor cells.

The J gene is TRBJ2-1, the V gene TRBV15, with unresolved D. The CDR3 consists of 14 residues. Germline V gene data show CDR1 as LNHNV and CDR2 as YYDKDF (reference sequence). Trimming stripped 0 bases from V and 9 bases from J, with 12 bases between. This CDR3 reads CATSRDLRSGEQFF. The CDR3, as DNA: TGTGCCACCAGCAGAGATCTCCGTTCCGGTGAGCAGTTCTTC.

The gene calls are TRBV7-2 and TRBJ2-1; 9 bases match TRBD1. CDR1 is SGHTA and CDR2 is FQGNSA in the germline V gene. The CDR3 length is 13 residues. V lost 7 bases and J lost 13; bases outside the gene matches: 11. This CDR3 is CASTPSGTGYQFF. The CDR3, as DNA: TGTGCCAGCACCCCTTCCGGGACAGGGTATCAGTTCTTC.

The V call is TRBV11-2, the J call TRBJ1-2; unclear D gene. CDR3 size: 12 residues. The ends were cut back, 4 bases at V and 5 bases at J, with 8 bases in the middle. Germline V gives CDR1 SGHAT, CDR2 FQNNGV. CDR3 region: CASSSDLYGYTF. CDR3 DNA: TGTGCCAGCAGCTCGGACTTGTATGGCTACACCTTC.